In this sample, the clone carrying this T cell receptor beta chain turned up many times. The data were obtained in a study of CD8 T cells in ankylosing spondylitis. CDR3 length equals 14 residues. Looked up from germline, CDR1 is SNHLY and CDR2 is FYNNEI. Between the trimmed V and J ends, which lost 8 bases and 4 bases, there was a span of 17 bases. A single record per CDR3 protein comes from TCRdb applying MiXCR to the 5' RACE reads. The sample has under 250,000 distinct CDR3 sequences, over 9.5% seen once. The receptor comes from a male donor with ankylosing spondylitis or in good health (not recorded which). Input material: blood, either unsorted or a sorted T cell fraction (not recorded which). The V call is TRBV2, the J call TRBJ1-1; possibly TRBD1 for D (5 bases). The CDR3 DNA is TGTGCCAGCGGACTCGGGGGGGTGGGCACTGAAGCTTTCTTT. Translated: CASGLGGVGTEAFF.